This TCR beta chain came from a study of OX40 agonist ivuxolimab in advanced cancers. Libraries were prepared by immunoSEQ multiplex PCR; TCRdb keeps only in-frame clonotypes and omits some of them. The sample carries fewer than 60,000 clones, 85% recorded once. The CDR3 length is 15 residues. The V end lost 9 bases, the J end lost 1 base, and 16 bases lay between the germline ends. Germline CDR1 and CDR2: LNHNV and YYDKDF (reference sequence). This TCR came from an adult with an advanced solid tumor such as melanoma, head and neck, liver or kidney cancer. The chain joins TRBV15 to TRBJ1-5, with D unclear. The starting material was CD4+ or CD8+ T cells sorted from blood, obtained in a trial of the OX40 agonist ivuxolimab. CDR3 bases: TGTGCCACTACCCTGGACGTCGGAAGCAATCAGCCCCAGCATTTT. It codes for CATTLDVGSNQPQHF. The full variable domain, its missing parts supplied by reference TRBV15 and TRBJ1-5, is DAMVIQNPRYQVTQFGKPVTLSCSQTLNHNVMYWYQQKSSQAPKLLFHYYDKDFNNEADTPDNFQSRRPNTSFCFLDIRSPGLGDTAMYLCATTLDVGSNQPQHFGDGTRLSIL.